Below, 18 T cell receptor beta chains from the same sample are listed, as sequenced in a study of blood T cell repertoires in COVID-19. Libraries were prepared by immunoSEQ multiplex PCR; TCRdb keeps only in-frame clonotypes and omits some of them. The sample holds 110,000 or so clones; 80% to 90% are singletons and the top ten take 1.1%. Sample: peripheral blood. Every receptor here comes from a human donor in a cohort sampled during active COVID-19.

The CDR3 protein is CASSLPAYNEQFF. As DNA, the CDR3 is TGTGCCAGCTCACTCCCTGCGTACAATGAGCAGTTCTTC. The V gene is TRBV18, the J gene TRBJ2-1; D not certain. The germline V and J ends were trimmed by 4 bases and 4 bases, with 8 bases remaining between them. This CDR3 has 13 residues. CDR1 KGHSH and CDR2 LQKENI come from the germline V gene.

This clone came up once. The CDR3: CASSRKLAGGFQYNEQFF. The CDR3 nucleotides read TGTGCCAGCAGCAGGAAACTAGCGGGGGGGTTCCAGTACAATGAGCAGTTCTTC. The rearrangement uses TRBV5-4 and TRBJ2-1; 13 nucleotides line up with TRBD2. The V segment lost 4 bases and the J segment 4 bases; nucleotides outside the gene matches: 11. Germline CDR1 SGHNT, CDR2 YYREEE (reference sequence). This CDR3 is built from 18 residues.

The gene calls are TRBV10-3 and TRBJ1-5; a weak D match, TRBD1 (5 bases). The CDR3 extends over 16 amino acids. V was clipped by 2 bases and J by 0 bases, with 11 bases between them. The germline V gene has CDR1 ENHRY and CDR2 SYGVKD. The CDR3 DNA is TGTGCCATCAGTGAGCGGGGGATAGATAGCAATCAGCCCCAGCATTTT. Its translation: CAISERGIDSNQPQHF.

The gene calls are TRBV2 and TRBJ2-7, with 13 bases identical to TRBD2. The trim removed 6 bases at V and 2 bases at J, leaving 4 bases unmatched. The CDR3 spans 15 residues. The germline V gene encodes CDR1 SNHLY and CDR2 FYNNEI. The CDR3 loop reads CASRTSGGQPYEQYF. The CDR3 DNA sequence: TGTGCCAGCAGGACTAGCGGGGGGCAACCCTACGAGCAGTACTTC.

The V and J genes are TRBV3-1 (or the pseudogene TRBV3-2) and TRBJ1-4; D remains unclear. The CDR3 covers 13 residues. Per the germline V gene, CDR1 is LGHDT and CDR2 is YNNKEL (reference sequence). The V end was cut by 4 bases, the J end by 6 bases, with 9 bases between. This chain's CDR3 is CASSPPSDEKLFF. The CDR3 DNA sequence: TGTGCCAGCAGCCCCCCCTCGGATGAAAAACTGTTTTTT.

The chain carries TRBV2 and TRBJ2-5, with D possibly TRBD1 on 6 matching bases. Germline loops: CDR1 SNHLY, CDR2 FYNNEI. The CDR3 has 13 residues. Trimming took off 5 bases at V and 7 bases at J, with 14 bases between the two ends. The CDR3 reads CASSFRDTGTQYF. The CDR3 nucleotides read TGTGCCAGCAGTTTCCGGGACACGGGGACCCAGTACTTC.

The rearrangement links TRBV5-5 to TRBJ1-1; a weak D match, TRBD1 (5 bases). V lost 0 bases, J lost 4 bases, and 13 bases lay in between. The CDR3 runs 15 residues. The germline CDR1 and CDR2 sequences are SGHKS and YYEKEE (reference sequence). CDR3 nucleotide sequence: TGTGCCAGCAGCTTGGCGGCAGGGTCGGGCACTGAAGCTTTCTTT. Its translation: CASSLAAGSGTEAFF.

This sequence joins TRBV7-3 and TRBJ2-5, with 9 bases fitting TRBD1. Germline assignment: CDR1 SGHTA and CDR2 FQGTGA. The CDR3 totals 14 residues. J was trimmed by 3 bases and V by 5 bases; bases with no gene match: 4. CDR3 residues: CASSQTGGEETQYF. In DNA, the CDR3 is TGTGCCAGCAGCCAGACAGGGGGGGAAGAGACCCAGTACTTC.

In its sample, this clone was seen once. The chain is built from TRBV7-3 and TRBJ2-2, with 9 positions matching TRBD2. The CDR3 length is 15 residues. Germline trimming cut 5 bases from V and 6 bases from J; bases unmatched to any gene: 7. Per the germline V gene, CDR1 is SGHTA and CDR2 is FQGTGA. The chain's CDR3 is CASSLSGRRAGELFF. CDR3 DNA sequence: TGTGCCAGCAGCCTTAGCGGGAGAAGGGCCGGGGAGCTGTTTTTT.

The CDR3, as DNA: TGTGCCAGCAGTTCGGACAGGGGAAATGGCTACACCTTC. It is translated as CASSSDRGNGYTF. V gene TRBV5-5 combines with J gene TRBJ1-2, with 9 bases aligning to TRBD1. The germline V gene encodes CDR1 SGHKS and CDR2 YYEKEE (reference sequence). The V and J ends lost 5 bases and 6 bases, in that order; junction bases with no gene match: 5. CDR3 size: 13 residues.

V is TRBV6-5 and J is TRBJ2-5; D is uncertain. The CDR3 is made up of 15 amino acids. CDR1 is MNHEY, CDR2 SVGAGI, per germline. Trimming shortened V by 2 bases and J by 7 bases, and 17 bases separated the two germline ends. CDR3 nucleotides: TGTGCCAGCAGTTACACAGCCAAGACCCTCCTGACCCAGTACTTC. It specifies CASSYTAKTLLTQYF.

The chain employs TRBV7-7 and TRBJ2-5; tentatively, D is TRBD2 (6 bases). The CDR3 is 15 residues long. In germline, CDR1 is SSHAT, CDR2 FNYEAQ (reference sequence). With 0 bases removed from V and 5 bases from J, the gap between germline ends came to 13 bases. CDR3 in DNA: TGTGCCAGCAGCTTAGCCCTTCGGCGGGGTGAGACCCAGTACTTC. This sequence encodes CASSLALRRGETQYF.

The chain couples TRBV27 to TRBJ2-7, with 8 nucleotides matching TRBD1. The CDR3 loop spans 15 amino acids. With V trimmed by 2 bases and J by 2 bases, 5 bases remained unmatched. The germline CDR1 and CDR2 sequences are MNHEY and SMNVEV (reference sequence). CDR3 coding DNA: TGTGCCAGCAGTTTAAGGACAGGGCTCCCCTACGAGCAGTACTTC. This sequence encodes CASSLRTGLPYEQYF.

V gene TRBV6-6 combines with J gene TRBJ2-5; 10 nucleotides match TRBD2. This CDR3 is built from 15 residues. Germline V gives CDR1 MNHNY, CDR2 SVGAGI (reference sequence). With 5 bases clipped from V and 6 bases from J, the junction kept 9 bases outside the gene matches. DNA of the CDR3: TGTGCCAGCAGTCCTCAGCGGGGGGGCCCAAAGACCCAGTACTTC. The encoded protein is CASSPQRGGPKTQYF.

CDR3 sequence (DNA): TGTGCCACCAGCAGACGTCCGGGACTAGACGTAAGCTCCTACAATGAGCAGTTCTTC. Translating it yields CATSRRPGLDVSSYNEQFF. This chain uses TRBV15 with TRBJ2-1, with 8 bases aligning to TRBD2. Unmatched junction bases numbered 12, after V lost 2 bases and J lost 0 bases. CDR1 and CDR2 from the germline V gene are LNHNV and YYDKDF (reference sequence). The CDR3 spans 19 residues.

The chain is built from TRBV27 and TRBJ2-7; 7 bases agree with TRBD2. The J segment lost 4 bases and the V segment lost 5 bases, leaving 8 bases of the junction unmatched. Germline V gives CDR1 MNHEY, CDR2 SMNVEV (reference sequence). The CDR3 runs 14 residues. This CDR3 is CASSPRVGGYEQYF. CDR3 sequence (DNA): TGTGCCAGCAGTCCCAGAGTGGGAGGGTACGAGCAGTACTTC.

The gene calls are TRBV6-2 or TRBV6-3 and TRBJ2-7, with a tentative D call TRBD2 (5 bases). Trimming shortened V by 6 bases and J by 2 bases, and 8 bases separated the two germline ends. This CDR3 has 12 residues. Germline V CDR1 and CDR2: MNHEY, SVGEGT. CDR3 DNA: TGTGCCAGCAGCCTCGGGACCTACGAGCAGTACTTC. Translating it yields CASSLGTYEQYF.

The J gene is TRBJ2-3, the V gene TRBV24-1, with TRBD2 identical over 10 bases. Germline CDR1 reads KGHDR; CDR2 reads SFDVKD. J lost 4 bases, V lost 0 bases, and 3 bases had no gene match. The CDR3 length is 16 residues. The CDR3 sequence: CATSDLRAGGSDTQYF. CDR3 bases: TGTGCCACCAGTGATTTGCGAGCGGGGGGGTCAGATACGCAGTATTTT.